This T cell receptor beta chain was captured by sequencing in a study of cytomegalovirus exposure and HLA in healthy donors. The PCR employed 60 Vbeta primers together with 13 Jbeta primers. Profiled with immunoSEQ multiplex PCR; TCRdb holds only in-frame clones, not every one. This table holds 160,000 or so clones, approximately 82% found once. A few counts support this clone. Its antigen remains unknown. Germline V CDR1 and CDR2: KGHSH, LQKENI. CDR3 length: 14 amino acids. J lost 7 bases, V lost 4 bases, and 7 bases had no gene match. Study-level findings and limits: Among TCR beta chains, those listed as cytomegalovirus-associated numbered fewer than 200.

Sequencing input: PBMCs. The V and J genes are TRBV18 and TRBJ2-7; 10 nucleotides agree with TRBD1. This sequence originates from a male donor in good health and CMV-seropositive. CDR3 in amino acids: CASSLRQGAREQYF. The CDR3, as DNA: TGTGCCAGCTCACTGCGACAGGGGGCGAGGGAGCAGTACTTC.